Listed below are T cell receptor beta chains from one sample, sequenced in a study of blood T cell repertoires in COVID-19. Using immunoSEQ multiplex PCR, the repertoire was profiled, and TCRdb retains in-frame clones only, with some absent. Of fewer than 300,000 clones in the sample, more than 85% were seen once. The sample consisted of PBMCs or T cells enriched from blood (not recorded which). The receptors here all came from a man aged 35 to 55 who had recovered from COVID-19. Both conserved end residues are part of each CDR3. The D gene is left open where the match is weak. A row's size may be missing; if present it is once, few, many or a size class.

TRBV5-4	TRBD1	TRBJ2-5	.	CASSKDRGFLETQYF	TGTGCCAGCAGCAAGGACAGGGGATTCCTAGAGACCCAGTACTTC
TRBV28	.	TRBJ2-3	.	CASSPNTDTQYF	TGTGCCAGCAGCCCCAACACAGATACGCAGTATTTT
TRBV27	.	TRBJ1-2	.	CASSLKGAYGYTF	TGTGCCAGCAGTTTAAAAGGGGCCTATGGCTACACCTTC
TRBV7-2	.	TRBJ2-3	.	CASSLVGTESTDTQYF	TGTGCCAGCAGCTTAGTTGGTACTGAATCCACAGATACGCAGTATTTT
TRBV18	TRBD2	TRBJ2-5	.	CASSPTLRLAGEETQYF	TGTGCCAGCTCGCCCACCCTGAGACTAGCGGGGGAAGAGACCCAGTACTTC
TRBV27	TRBD1	TRBJ1-6	.	CASRSGTGWNSPLHF	TGTGCCAGCAGGTCCGGGACAGGGTGGAATTCACCCCTCCACTTT
TRBV6-1	TRBD1	TRBJ2-7	.	CASSEAGTGSPYEQYF	TGTGCCAGCAGTGAAGCCGGGACAGGGAGCCCCTACGAGCAGTACTTC
TRBV10-1	TRBD2	TRBJ2-2	.	CASTASGGATNTGELFF	TGCGCCAGCACCGCTAGCGGGGGGGCAACGAACACCGGGGAGCTGTTTTTT
TRBV19	.	TRBJ2-3	.	CASSMIAGTDTQYF	TGTGCCAGTAGTATGATAGCTGGCACAGATACGCAGTATTTT
TRBV7-9	.	TRBJ2-7	.	CASSLARGHRYNEPYEQYF	TGTGCCAGCAGCTTAGCAAGAGGGCACAGATACAATGAACCCTACGAGCAGTACTTC
TRBV6-5	.	TRBJ1-5	.	CASRIRGADQPQHF	TGTGCCAGCAGGATCCGGGGGGCCGATCAGCCCCAGCATTTT
TRBV5-3	TRBD1	TRBJ1-5	.	CARSSPQGEPFDKNQPQHF	TGTGCCAGAAGCTCTCCACAGGGGGAACCTTTCGATAAGAATCAGCCCCAGCATTTT
TRBV7-9	.	TRBJ1-4	.	CASSRLTSTNEKLFF	TGTGCCAGCAGCCGCTTGACTTCAACTAATGAAAAACTGTTTTTT
TRBV7-6	TRBD2	TRBJ2-7	.	CASSLTAGLAGVPYEQYF	TGTGCCAGCAGCTTAACAGCAGGCCTAGCGGGAGTACCCTACGAGCAGTACTTC
TRBV11-3	TRBD1	TRBJ1-2	.	CASSLAGTGSANYGYTF	TGTGCCAGCAGCTTAGCAGGGACAGGTTCAGCTAACTATGGCTACACCTTC
TRBV19	TRBD1	TRBJ1-1	.	CASSNRDRGSMNTEAFF	TGTGCCAGTAGTAACCGGGACAGGGGCTCGATGAACACTGAAGCTTTCTTT
TRBV28	.	TRBJ1-1	.	CASVNSGGMNTEAFF	TGTGCCAGCGTAAACAGCGGGGGTATGAACACTGAAGCTTTCTTT
TRBV9	.	TRBJ1-6	many	CASSVEVTGRSPLHF	TGTGCCAGCAGCGTAGAGGTCACAGGGAGATCACCCCTCCACTTT
TRBV7-9	.	TRBJ2-7	.	CASSLVGGVPYEQYF	TGTGCCAGCAGCTTAGTGGGCGGGGTACCCTACGAGCAGTACTTC
TRBV19	.	TRBJ1-2	.	CASILQGGENYGYTF	TGTGCCAGTATCTTACAGGGCGGAGAAAACTATGGCTACACCTTC
TRBV2	.	TRBJ1-4	.	CASSEGARARGEKLFF	TGTGCCAGCAGTGAAGGGGCCAGGGCGCGGGGTGAAAAACTGTTTTTT
TRBV10-3	TRBD1	TRBJ2-6	.	CAISDPQGVSVLTF	TGTGCCATCAGTGACCCACAGGGGGTGAGCGTCCTGACTTTC
TRBV5-1	TRBD2	TRBJ2-3	.	CASSLGVIGGGRDTQYF	TGCGCCAGCAGCTTGGGTGTAATCGGCGGGGGGCGGGATACGCAGTATTTT
TRBV5-8	TRBD1	TRBJ1-2	.	CASSPIRTGGVRYGYTF	TGTGCCAGCAGCCCCATAAGGACAGGGGGTGTTAGGTATGGCTACACCTTC
TRBV11-1	.	TRBJ2-1	.	CASSLGRRLGANEQFF	TGTGCCAGCAGCTTAGGCAGAAGGTTGGGAGCCAATGAGCAGTTCTTC
TRBV3-1/TRBV3-2	TRBD1	TRBJ2-7	.	CASSHTRDRGSYEQYF	TGTGCCAGCAGCCACACCCGGGACAGGGGGTCCTACGAGCAGTACTTC
TRBV27	.	TRBJ2-7	.	CASSLEGKSHYEQYF	TGTGCCAGCAGTTTAGAGGGAAAGTCCCACTACGAGCAGTACTTC
TRBV10-3	TRBD1	TRBJ2-7	.	CAISSPGTGDYEQYF	TGTGCCATCAGTAGTCCCGGGACAGGGGACTACGAGCAGTACTTC
TRBV6-5	.	TRBJ2-1	.	CATTGGVNEQFF	TGTGCCACAACCGGGGGAGTCAATGAGCAGTTCTTC
TRBV19	.	TRBJ1-1	.	CASSIRTDPLRAEAFF	TGTGCCAGTAGTATTAGGACAGATCCCCTTCGGGCTGAAGCTTTCTTT
TRBV7-8	.	TRBJ1-1	.	CASSRLATEAFF	TGTGCCAGCAGCCGGTTAGCCACTGAAGCTTTCTTT
TRBV7-6	TRBD1	TRBJ2-7	.	CASSLGPALRDSSYEQYF	TGTGCCAGCAGCTTAGGCCCCGCGCTAAGGGACAGCTCCTACGAGCAGTACTTC
TRBV27	.	TRBJ2-7	.	CASSFSGSSYEQYF	TGTGCCAGCAGTTTCTCCGGGAGCTCCTACGAGCAGTACTTC
TRBV4-3	TRBD1	TRBJ1-6	once	CASSQDLDRDSPLHF	TGCGCCAGCAGCCAAGATCTGGACAGGGACTCACCCCTCCACTTT
TRBV5-1	.	TRBJ2-3	.	CASSLGSGTDTQYF	TGCGCCAGCAGCTTGGGGTCAGGTACAGATACGCAGTATTTT
TRBV28	TRBD1	TRBJ2-5	.	CASSKYRGRTETQYF	TGTGCCAGCAGTAAATACAGGGGGCGCACAGAGACCCAGTACTTC
TRBV5-4	TRBD2	TRBJ2-1	.	CASSQGLAGGRGQFF	TGTGCCAGCAGCCAGGGACTAGCGGGGGGGCGAGGGCAGTTCTTC
TRBV6-5	.	TRBJ2-2	.	CASSSRTENTGELFF	TGTGCCAGCAGCAGCCGGACAGAGAACACCGGGGAGCTGTTTTTT
TRBV9	.	TRBJ2-1	.	CASSVSGLPWRDEQFF	TGTGCCAGCAGCGTCTCGGGACTCCCCTGGAGGGATGAGCAGTTCTTC
TRBV7-8	.	TRBJ2-1	few	CASSSSGTRNNEQFF	TGTGCCAGCAGCTCTTCAGGGACAAGAAACAATGAGCAGTTCTTC
TRBV28	.	TRBJ2-5	.	CASRRMQGSETQYF	TGTGCCAGCAGACGAATGCAGGGTTCGGAGACCCAGTACTTC
TRBV5-1	.	TRBJ1-1	.	CASSLGRDKNTEAFF	TGCGCCAGCAGCCTCGGCCGGGACAAGAACACTGAAGCTTTCTTT
TRBV28	.	TRBJ1-6	.	CASSLGWGLGSPLHF	TGTGCCAGCAGTTTAGGATGGGGCCTTGGTTCACCCCTCCACTTT
TRBV5-1	TRBD1	TRBJ2-3	.	CASSSGQGARDTQYF	TGCGCCAGCAGCTCGGGACAGGGGGCAAGGGATACGCAGTATTTT
TRBV5-1	.	TRBJ2-1	.	CASSSGRSGSYNEQFF	TGCGCCAGCAGCTCTGGTCGTAGCGGATCCTACAATGAGCAGTTCTTC
TRBV3-1/TRBV3-2	TRBD1	TRBJ1-4	.	CASSRRGTGLNEKLFF	TGTGCCAGCAGCCGAAGGGGGACAGGGCTTAATGAAAAACTGTTTTTT
TRBV5-8	.	TRBJ1-5	.	CASSLGGGISNQPQHF	TGTGCCAGCAGCTTGGGGGGAGGGATTAGCAATCAGCCCCAGCATTTT
TRBV7-9	TRBD2	TRBJ2-2	.	CATTQTSRNTGELFF	TGTGCCACCACACAGACTAGCCGGAACACCGGGGAGCTGTTTTTT
TRBV19	.	TRBJ2-1	.	CASSTRTYNEQFF	TGTGCCAGTAGTACGAGAACCTACAATGAGCAGTTCTTC
TRBV19	TRBD2	TRBJ2-2	.	CATRGGLANRRAGANTGELFF	TGTGCCACTAGAGGTGGACTAGCGAATAGACGCGCGGGGGCGAACACCGGGGAGCTGTTTTTT
TRBV6-5	.	TRBJ1-1	.	CASRYVTGHTEAFF	TGTGCCAGCAGATACGTTACAGGGCACACTGAAGCTTTCTTT